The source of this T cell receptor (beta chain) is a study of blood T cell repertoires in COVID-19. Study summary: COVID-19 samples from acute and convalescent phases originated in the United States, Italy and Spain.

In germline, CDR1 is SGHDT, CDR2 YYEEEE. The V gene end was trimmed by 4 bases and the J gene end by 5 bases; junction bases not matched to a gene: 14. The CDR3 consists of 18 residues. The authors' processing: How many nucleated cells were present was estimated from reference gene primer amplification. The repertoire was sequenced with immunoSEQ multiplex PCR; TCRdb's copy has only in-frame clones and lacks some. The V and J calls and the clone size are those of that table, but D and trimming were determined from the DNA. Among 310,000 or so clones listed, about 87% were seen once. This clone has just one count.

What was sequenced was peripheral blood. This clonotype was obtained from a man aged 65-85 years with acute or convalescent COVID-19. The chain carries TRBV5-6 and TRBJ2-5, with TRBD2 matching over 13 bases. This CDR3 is CASSQMGLAGSNSETQYF. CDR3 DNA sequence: TGTGCCAGCAGCCAAATGGGACTAGCGGGGTCAAATTCGGAGACCCAGTACTTC. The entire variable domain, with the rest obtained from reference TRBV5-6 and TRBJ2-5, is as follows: DAGVTQSPTHLIKTRGQQVTLRCSPKSGHDTVSWYQQALGQGPQFIFQYYEEEERQRGNFPDRFSGHQFPNYSSELNVNALLLGDSALYLCASSQMGLAGSNSETQYFGPGTRLLVL.